The 27 T cell receptor beta chains below all came from one sample that was sequenced in a study of blood T cell repertoires in COVID-19. Libraries were prepared by immunoSEQ multiplex PCR; TCRdb keeps only in-frame clonotypes and omits some of them. The table has about 170,000 clones, approximately 87% seen once. Material for sequencing was peripheral blood. The receptors shown here come from a woman aged 60-75 years with COVID-19, enrolled during active disease.

The rearrangement uses TRBV27 and TRBJ1-1; 8 nucleotides align to TRBD1. V shed 4 bases and J 3 bases; nucleotides not matched to a gene: 10. Germline CDR1 is MNHEY and CDR2 is SMNVEV (reference sequence). The CDR3 has 16 amino acids. DNA of the CDR3: TGTGCCAGCAGTTCAGGAGGCAGGGGGCTTGACACTGAAGCTTTCTTT. Protein product: CASSSGGRGLDTEAFF.

The gene calls are TRBV11-3 and TRBJ2-5; D is possibly TRBD2 (5 bases). There are 15 residues in the CDR3. V lost 0 bases to trimming and J lost 2 bases, with 10 bases between them. Germline V lookup: CDR1 SGHNT, CDR2 YENEEA. CDR3 bases: TGTGCCAGCAGCTTAGAATCCCCGGGGCAAGAGACCCAGTACTTC. Translated, it gives CASSLESPGQETQYF.

This chain joins TRBV5-1 and TRBJ2-7; 11 bases match TRBD1. CDR1 SGHRS and CDR2 YFSETQ come from the germline V gene. CDR3 length: 15 amino acids. Losses at the gene ends were 2 bases for V and 3 bases for J; bases not matched to a gene: 4. CDR3 sequence: CASSFGQGASYEQYF. The CDR3, as DNA: TGCGCCAGCAGCTTTGGACAGGGGGCGAGCTACGAGCAGTACTTC.

The V gene is TRBV29-1, the J gene TRBJ1-2; TRBD1 matches at 7 bases. Germline V gives CDR1 SQVTM, CDR2 ANQGSEA. The CDR3 extends over 12 amino acids. J gave up 7 bases and V 7 bases, and 9 bases lay outside the gene matches. The CDR3 loop reads CSDATGAGGYTF. In DNA form, the CDR3 reads TGCAGCGACGCTACAGGGGCGGGTGGCTACACCTTC.

The rearrangement links TRBV24-1 to TRBJ2-5, with 7 bases matching TRBD1. The CDR3 spans 15 residues. With V trimmed by 4 bases and J by 2 bases, 6 bases remained unmatched. The germline gives CDR1 KGHDR, CDR2 SFDVKD. CDR3 protein: CATSDPGTAQETQYF. The CDR3 region has the DNA TGTGCCACCAGTGACCCTGGGACAGCTCAAGAGACCCAGTACTTC.

This chain links TRBV7-2 with TRBJ2-7; 8 bases fit TRBD1. This CDR3 region has 13 residues. V was pared by 6 bases and J by 4 bases, with 5 bases of the junction left unmatched. Germline CDR1 SGHTA, CDR2 FQGNSA. The CDR3 DNA sequence: TGTGCCAGCAGGTCAGGGGGCGGGTACGAGCAGTACTTC. This translates into CASRSGGGYEQYF.

The chain couples TRBV28 to TRBJ1-1, with TRBD1 matching over 10 bases. The CDR3 length is 14 residues. Germline CDR1 is MDHEN and CDR2 is SYDVKM. V was clipped by 5 bases and J by 5 bases; unmatched bases: 5. Written as DNA, the CDR3 is TGTGCCAGCAGTCGGACAGGGGGAAGGACTGAAGCTTTCTTT. This codes for CASSRTGGRTEAFF. Filled out from reference TRBV28 and TRBJ1-1, the complete variable domain reads DVKVTQSSRYLVKRTGEKVFLECVQDMDHENMFWYRQDPGLGLRLIYFSYDVKMKEKGDIPEGYSVSREKKERFSLILESASTNQTSMYLCASSRTGGRTEAFFGQGTRLTVV.

The chain couples TRBV12-5 to TRBJ2-1; weak D call: TRBD2 (6 bases). Trimming took off 1 base at V and 7 bases at J, with 17 bases between the two ends. Germline V gives CDR1 LGHNT, CDR2 FRNRAP. This CDR3 contains 16 residues. The CDR3 loop is CASGLGRPGLGNEQFF. The CDR3 DNA reads as TGTGCTAGTGGTTTGGGTCGACCGGGACTGGGGAATGAGCAGTTCTTC.

The chain combines TRBV7-3 with TRBJ2-2; 10 positions match TRBD1. Germline V gene lookup returns CDR1 SGHTA and CDR2 FQGTGA. V was pared by 4 bases and J by 6 bases, with 2 bases of the junction left unmatched. The length of the CDR3 is 14 residues. DNA of the CDR3: TGTGCCAGCAGCTCGACAGGGGGCCCCGGGGAGCTGTTTTTT. Protein sequence: CASSSTGGPGELFF.

The chain uses TRBV6-6 and TRBJ1-3; D may be TRBD1 (6 bases). This CDR3 contains 13 residues. V was cut by 7 bases and J by 3 bases, with 10 bases left in between. Germline CDR1 reads MNHNY; CDR2 reads SVGAGI (reference sequence). CDR3 sequence (DNA): TGTGCCAGCATTGGGGGCTTTGGAAACACCATATATTTT. It specifies CASIGGFGNTIYF.

V and J are TRBV3-1 (or the pseudogene TRBV3-2) and TRBJ2-3; TRBD2 might be the D (6 bases). This CDR3 is 15 amino acids long. V dropped 2 bases and J dropped 1 base, with 10 bases sitting between them. Germline CDR1 reads LGHDT; CDR2 reads YNNKEL (reference sequence). The CDR3 DNA reads TGTGCCAGCAGCCAACCGAGGGAGGGCACAGATACGCAGTATTTT. Translation gives CASSQPREGTDTQYF.

The J gene is TRBJ1-5, the V gene TRBV30, with D possibly TRBD1 on 5 matching bases. Per the germline V gene, CDR1 is GTSNPN and CDR2 is SVGIG (reference sequence). CDR3 length equals 13 residues. V shed 5 bases and J shed 7 bases, with 15 bases lying between them. The CDR3 nucleotides read TGTGCCTGGTCCAGGGTAATCGACCAGCCCCAGCATTTT. Protein: CAWSRVIDQPQHF.

This clone appeared a single time. This rearrangement joins TRBV28 to TRBJ1-2; D may be TRBD1 (5 bases). The CDR3 runs 14 residues. Germline-derived CDR1 and CDR2 are MDHEN and SYDVKM. V shed 7 bases and J shed 7 bases, with 19 bases lying between them. The CDR3 region has the DNA TGTGCCAGCACCAAGATGGGGCCCCCGGGTGGCTACACCTTC. This encodes CASTKMGPPGGYTF.

The chain has TRBV27 and TRBJ2-1; 12 nucleotides align to TRBD1. Germline trimming cut 9 bases from V and 5 bases from J; bases unmatched to any gene: 11. In germline, CDR1 is MNHEY, CDR2 SMNVEV (reference sequence). The CDR3 extends over 16 amino acids. The CDR3 bases are TGTGCCAGTGTCCCCCCGGGACAGGGGGCAAACAATGAGCAGTTCTTC. This sequence encodes CASVPPGQGANNEQFF.

About this clone: At one end the junction does not follow the germline gene, possibly because of a read error. J is TRBJ2-7 and V is TRBV7-7; 11 bases match TRBD2. CDR3 length: 18 residues. Germline CDR1 and CDR2: SSHAT and FNYEAQ (reference sequence). Here the CDR3 reads CASSPGTSGRGQSYEQYF. The CDR3 DNA reads as TGTGCTAGCAGCCCTGGGACTAGCGGAAGGGGACAGTCCTACGAGCAGTACTTC.

This clone occurred a few times. The chain combines TRBV10-3 with TRBJ2-7; D gene uncertain. Germline V gene lookup returns CDR1 ENHRY and CDR2 SYGVKD. V lost 3 bases and J 2 bases, leaving 8 bases between the germline ends. This CDR3 comprises 13 residues. The CDR3 sequence: CAISDLGAYEQYF. CDR3 in DNA: TGTGCCATCAGTGACCTCGGAGCCTACGAGCAGTACTTC.

This clone has just one count. V and J are TRBV6-5 and TRBJ2-7, with D perhaps TRBD1 (5 bases). V lost 8 bases and J lost 5, with 10 bases in between. This CDR3 comprises 11 residues. In germline, CDR1 is MNHEY, CDR2 SVGAGI. The DNA of the CDR3 is TGTGCCAGCCGCCTCAGGGACGAGCAGTACTTC. It specifies CASRLRDEQYF.

The rearrangement links TRBV4-1 to TRBJ2-2; D might be TRBD2 (6 bases). The CDR3 sequence is 21 residues long. Germline loops: CDR1 MGHRA, CDR2 YSYEKL. Trimming shortened V by 0 bases and J by 6 bases, and 29 bases separated the two germline ends. Here the CDR3 reads CASSQDPWPHRRDCPPGELFF. The CDR3 DNA reads TGCGCCAGCAGCCAAGACCCCTGGCCCCATCGACGGGACTGCCCTCCCGGGGAGCTGTTTTTT.

This clone was found once. J is TRBJ2-7 and V is TRBV6-5; weak D call: TRBD2 (6 bases). CDR3 length: 13 amino acids. The V gene lost 2 bases and the J gene lost 3 bases, with 8 bases spanning the gap. The V gene's germline CDR1 is MNHEY and CDR2 SVGAGI. The CDR3 DNA reads TGTGCCAGCAGTTACGGGACTCTCTACGAGCAGTACTTC. It yields the protein CASSYGTLYEQYF.

V usage is TRBV10-2 and J usage is TRBJ2-5; D is uncertain. Trimming took 5 bases from V and 4 from J, leaving 8 bases between them. The CDR3 runs 12 residues. Germline-derived CDR1 and CDR2 are WSHSY and SAAADI. CDR3 bases: TGCGCCAGCAGTAATAGTCGAGAGACCCAGTACTTC. Translating gives CASSNSRETQYF.

The chain recombines TRBV15 with TRBJ1-2; 7 positions agree with TRBD1. The trim removed 0 bases at V and 4 bases at J, leaving 11 bases unmatched. Germline V gives CDR1 LNHNV, CDR2 YYDKDF (reference sequence). The CDR3 totals 17 residues. The CDR3 DNA follows: TGTGCCACCAGCAGAGAGGGGGGACAGCGTCGGCCCTATGGCTACACCTTC. This encodes CATSREGGQRRPYGYTF.

This chain joins TRBV11-3 and TRBJ2-4; TRBD1 agrees at 8 bases. Germline V gives CDR1 SGHNT, CDR2 YENEEA. Unmatched junction bases numbered 17, after V lost 5 bases and J lost 8 bases. The CDR3 is made up of 17 amino acids. CDR3 sequence: CASSLWGSGQASDIQYF. The CDR3 DNA follows: TGTGCCAGCAGCCTCTGGGGATCGGGACAGGCCAGTGACATTCAGTACTTC.

V usage is TRBV6-4 and J usage is TRBJ2-4, with D tentatively TRBD1 (6 bases). Deletions cut 4 bases from V and 0 bases from J, with 13 bases between. The CDR3 is 16 residues long. Germline V lookup: CDR1 MRHNA, CDR2 SNTAGT. The CDR3 sequence: CASSAPDRLAKNIQYF. The CDR3 DNA reads TGTGCCAGCAGTGCCCCCGACAGGCTAGCCAAAAACATTCAGTACTTC.

The J gene is TRBJ2-2, the V gene TRBV4-2; TRBD1 agrees at 11 bases. The CDR3 runs 15 residues. In germline, CDR1 is LGHNA, CDR2 YNFKEQ. The V gene end was trimmed by 8 bases and the J gene end by 5 bases; junction bases not matched to a gene: 7. CDR3 bases: TGTGCCAGCGAAAGGGGGACAGGGGGTACCGGGGAGCTGTTTTTT. As protein: CASERGTGGTGELFF.

This chain connects TRBV15 to TRBJ1-2; 7 bases fit TRBD1. Germline CDR1 and CDR2: LNHNV and YYDKDF (reference sequence). The CDR3 extends over 15 amino acids. Trimming cost V 0 bases and J 1 base; bases outside gene matches: 2. CDR3 DNA: TGTGCCACCAGCAGAGATCGGGACAGTAACTATGGCTACACCTTC. This translates into CATSRDRDSNYGYTF.

The rearrangement links TRBV30 to TRBJ1-5; 8 bases fit TRBD1. This CDR3 is built from 13 residues. Trimming at V came to 1 base and at J to 6 bases, leaving 2 bases not matched to a gene. CDR1 is GTSNPN and CDR2 is SVGIG in the germline V gene (reference sequence). CDR3 bases: TGTGCCTGGAGTGGAGACAGGGGTCAGCCCCAGCATTTT. Its translation is CAWSGDRGQPQHF.

A few counts support this clone. V usage is TRBV27 and J usage is TRBJ1-5; tentative D call: TRBD1 (5 bases). The V end lost 3 bases, the J end lost 3 bases, and 12 bases lay between the germline ends. The CDR3 is made up of 15 amino acids. Germline CDR1 reads MNHEY; CDR2 reads SMNVEV (reference sequence). The CDR3 DNA follows: TGTGCCAGCAGTTTCCGGGCAGGGATCAATCAGCCCCAGCATTTT. Translated: CASSFRAGINQPQHF.